The 18 T cell receptor beta chains listed next were all sequenced from one sample in a study of read filtering for tumor transcriptome and immune sequencing. Molecular barcoded adaptors covering alpha/delta and beta/gamma chains were used on around 400 ng RNA. TCRdb redid the calling of the reads with MiXCR, one entry per CDR3 protein. The sample has over 45,000 distinct CDR3 sequences, roughly 20% seen once. Sample: a population of CD138-negative cells sorted from bone marrow. These TCRs come from a donor aged 40 or older with multiple myeloma.

As to this clonotype: Just one base apart from a much larger clone, this may be a read error. The chain is built from TRBV6-1 and TRBJ1-4, with unresolved D. This CDR3 is 15 amino acids long. Germline V gene data show CDR1 as MNHNS and CDR2 as SASEGT. CDR3 sequence: CASTEYTATNEKLFF. The CDR3 DNA is TGTGCCAGCACTGAATACACGGCAACTAATGAAAAACTGTTTTTT.

This clonotype was seen a few times. As the CDR3 is not closed by the conserved phenylalanine or tryptophan, this likely results from a read error. This chain joins TRBV5-1 and TRBJ1-4; 7 nucleotides match TRBD1. The CDR3 extends over 14 amino acids. V was clipped by 0 bases and J by 8 bases; unmatched bases: 4. The germline gives CDR1 SGHRS, CDR2 YFSETQ. DNA for the CDR3: TGCGCCAGCAGCTTGGGACAGGGATGGGAAAAACTGTTTTCT. The encoded protein is CASSLGQGWEKLFS.

This clonotype occurred many times. The chain uses TRBV12-3 or TRBV12-4 and TRBJ1-4; tentatively, D is TRBD1 (6 bases). The V end lost 8 bases, the J end lost 5 bases, and 15 bases lay between the germline ends. This CDR3 is built from 14 residues. Here the CDR3 DNA reads TGTGCCAGCGGTAAACAGGGAGGGAATGAAAAACTGTTTTTT. The encoded protein is CASGKQGGNEKLFF.

There are many counts of this clonotype. The chain has TRBV30 and TRBJ2-2; D not certain. Trimming removed 0 bases at V and 2 bases at J, with 13 bases between. Germline V lookup: CDR1 GTSNPN, CDR2 SVGIG (reference sequence). This CDR3 region has 16 residues. The CDR3 DNA is TGTGCCTGGAGTGTAGGACCCTTTATAAACACCGGGGAGCTGTTTTTT. As protein: CAWSVGPFINTGELFF.

This clonotype was seen many times. The chain links TRBV24-1 to TRBJ2-1, with D perhaps TRBD1 (5 bases). The CDR3 totals 15 residues. Trimming took 4 bases from V and 4 from J, leaving 13 bases between them. Germline V gene lookup returns CDR1 KGHDR and CDR2 SFDVKD. DNA for the CDR3: TGTGCCACCAGTGACCCCAAGACAGAATACAATGAGCAGTTCTTC. This gives the protein CATSDPKTEYNEQFF.

This clonotype was seen many times. The rearrangement links TRBV11-3 to TRBJ2-7, with a weak D call TRBD1 (6 bases). V gave up 1 base and J gave up 3 bases, with 13 bases separating them. Germline lookup yields CDR1 SGHNT and CDR2 YENEEA. The CDR3 runs to 15 residues. CDR3 region: CASSLGSGTIYEQYF. For the CDR3, the DNA is TGTGCCAGCAGCTTAGGATCCGGGACAATCTACGAGCAGTACTTC.

This clonotype has at least ten counts. The V gene is TRBV20-1, the J gene TRBJ2-3; either TRBD1 or TRBD2 may supply D (5 bases each). Trimming took 6 bases from V and 2 from J, leaving 12 bases between them. The CDR3 length is 13 residues. CDR1 is DFQATT and CDR2 is SNEGSKA in the germline V gene (reference sequence). CDR3 nucleotide sequence: TGCAGTGCCAGGGAAGCGGTCACAGATACGCAGTATTTT. Protein product: CSAREAVTDTQYF.

Concerning this clonotype: A much larger clone differs by one base, so this may be a read error. This chain links TRBV28 with TRBJ2-2, with 12 bases identical to TRBD2. This CDR3 has 17 amino acids. Looked up from germline, CDR1 is MDHEN and CDR2 is SYDVKM. CDR3 bases: TGTTCCACCTCGACTAGCGGGAGAGGAGGTTACACCGGGGAGCTGTTTTTT. Its translation: CSTSTSGRGGYTGELFF. Full variable domain (remainder filled in from reference TRBV28 and TRBJ2-2): DVKVTQSSRYLVKRTGEKVFLECVQDMDHENMFWYRQDPGLGLRLIYFSYDVKMKEKGDIPEGYSVSREKKERFSLILESASTNQTSMYLCSTSTSGRGGYTGELFFGEGSRLTVL.

The J gene is TRBJ1-3, the V gene TRBV4-1, with D possibly TRBD1 on 6 matching bases. Germline V lookup: CDR1 MGHRA, CDR2 YSYEKL. CDR3 size: 20 residues. The V and J ends lost 2 bases and 6 bases respectively, with 29 bases between them. Here the CDR3 DNA reads TGCGCCAGCAGCCAATATCCCGTGACAGGAGGTTTCCGCGCCGTAAACACCATATATTTT. It is translated as CASSQYPVTGGFRAVNTIYF.

This clonotype was seen only a few times. This chain joins TRBV4-1 and TRBJ2-4; D not certain. The CDR3 extends over 11 amino acids. Looked up from germline, CDR1 is MGHRA and CDR2 is YSYEKL. Trimming cost V 2 bases and J 7 bases, with 3 bases left between them. CDR3: CASSQQNIQYF. In DNA, the CDR3 is TGCGCCAGCAGCCAACAGAACATTCAGTACTTC.

This clonotype appeared many times. V gene TRBV11-3 combines with J gene TRBJ2-7; 11 positions match TRBD2. The CDR3 runs 15 residues. Trimming at V came to 3 bases and at J to 3 bases, leaving 4 bases not matched to a gene. Germline CDR1 and CDR2: SGHNT and YENEEA. For the CDR3, the DNA is TGTGCCAGCAGCTTGGGACTAGCGGCGGACTACGAGCAGTACTTC. This codes for CASSLGLAADYEQYF.

The sample holds many counts of this clonotype. The chain carries TRBV19 and TRBJ2-1, with D uncertain. The CDR3 extends over 12 amino acids. Germline V gene sequence: CDR1 LNHDA, CDR2 SQIVND (reference sequence). Trimming stripped 5 bases from V and 3 bases from J, with 5 bases between. The CDR3 DNA sequence: TGTGCCAGTAGTGCCAACTACAATGAGCAGTTCTTC. This gives the protein CASSANYNEQFF. Full variable domain (rest looked up from reference TRBV19 and TRBJ2-1): DGGITQSPKYLFRKEGQNVTLSCEQNLNHDAMYWYRQDPGQGLRLIYYSQIVNDFQKGDIAEGYSVSREKKESFPLTVTSAQKNPTAFYLCASSANYNEQFFGPGTRLTVL.

A few counts support this clonotype. The CDR3 here is CASSPAGWYQETQYF. The DNA for the CDR3 is TGTGCCAGCAGTCCAGCGGGGTGGTACCAAGAGACCCAGTACTTC. The chain carries TRBV28 and TRBJ2-5; 7 positions agree with TRBD2. Germline assignment: CDR1 MDHEN and CDR2 SYDVKM. Unmatched junction bases numbered 6, after V lost 5 bases and J lost 0 bases. The CDR3 contains 15 residues.

This clonotype was observed at least ten times. The rearrangement links TRBV2 to TRBJ2-5; a weak D match, TRBD1 (6 bases). V dropped 6 bases and J dropped 2 bases, with 16 bases sitting between them. The CDR3 is 15 residues long. CDR1 and CDR2 (germline): SNHLY, FYNNEI. The CDR3 sequence: CASSTGTFGQETQYF. The CDR3 nucleotides are TGTGCCAGCAGCACCGGGACATTCGGACAAGAGACCCAGTACTTC.

Of note for this clonotype: At one end, the junction sequence differs from germline, possibly due to a read error. The DNA of the CDR3 is TGTGCCAGCAGCTCTAGCGGGAGGGGCACAGATACGCAGTGTTTT. It is translated as CASSSSGRGTDTQCF. The genes are TRBV12-3 or TRBV12-4 and TRBJ2-3; 12 nucleotides match TRBD2. CDR3 length: 15 amino acids.

This chain joins TRBV6-6 and TRBJ2-2, with 13 bases aligning to TRBD2. This CDR3 has 15 amino acids. V lost 7 bases to trimming and J lost 4 bases; unmatched junction nucleotides: 3. Germline V gene data show CDR1 as MNHNY and CDR2 as SVGAGI (reference sequence). CDR3 sequence: CASTRTSGSTGELFF. The CDR3 DNA reads as TGTGCCAGCACGCGGACTAGCGGGAGCACCGGGGAGCTGTTTTTT.

In its sample, this clonotype was seen a few times. The V and J genes are TRBV20-1 and TRBJ1-6; 8 nucleotides line up with TRBD1. CDR1 DFQATT and CDR2 SNEGSKA come from the germline V gene (reference sequence). This CDR3 has 13 amino acids. Germline trimming cut 5 bases from V and 8 bases from J; bases unmatched to any gene: 5. The chain's CDR3 is CSAEQGVHSPLHF. CDR3 sequence (DNA): TGCAGTGCTGAACAGGGGGTTCATTCACCCCTCCACTTT.

This clonotype was recorded a few times. The chain recombines TRBV12-3 or TRBV12-4 with TRBJ2-4; 12 nucleotides line up with TRBD1. The CDR3 covers 18 residues. The junction had 10 bases not matched to a gene; V was cut back by 6 bases and J by 1 base. The CDR3 nucleotides read TGTGCCAGCAGCATGGGACAGGGGGCGTTCCCTGCCAAAAACATTCAGTACTTC. Encoded protein: CASSMGQGAFPAKNIQYF.